These 23 T cell receptor beta chains originate from one sample sequenced in a study of post-analysis software for immune sequencing data (dated by TCRdb to the mid-2010s). The library came from PCR. Sequenced on an Illumina HiSeq 2500. To reduce PCR and sequencing biases, unique molecular identifiers were built into the TCR beta cDNA libraries. Using fastp at Q25 and MiXCR, TCRdb reprocessed the public reads and kept productive beta chains. Duplicate CDR3 protein sequences are folded into a single record with the most common DNA and genes. Across this sample there are 250,000 to 300,000 distinct CDR3 sequences, with 30% to 45% seen only once. The top ten clones comprise approximately 4.6% of the sample. No antigens are known for them. Beyond this particular receptor, the publication reports: Patients showed significantly higher frequencies than controls for about 5 TRBV segments, among them TRBV5-6, TRBV5-1 and TRBV20-1.

The sequencing sample was made of blood. These receptors were collected from a girl aged 10 to 17 with multiple sclerosis.

V and J are TRBV25-1 and TRBJ1-2, with D perhaps matching TRBD1 (5 bases). Per germline, CDR1 MGHDK and CDR2 SYGVNS. This CDR3 spans 14 amino acids. With 0 bases removed from V and 5 bases from J, the gap between germline ends came to 10 bases. CDR3 sequence (DNA): TGTGCCAGCAGTGAATACGGACACATGTATGGCTACACCTTC. It is translated as CASSEYGHMYGYTF.

This clonotype was observed at least ten times. The gene calls are TRBV11-2 and TRBJ2-3; 7 bases line up with TRBD1. Germline V gives CDR1 SGHAT, CDR2 FQNNGV. This CDR3 comprises 18 residues. The V segment lost 2 bases and the J segment 2 bases; nucleotides outside the gene matches: 13. The CDR3 nucleotides read TGTGCCAGCAGCTTAAGAAGGCCGACTGGGACAGCCACAGATACGCAGTATTTT. Protein: CASSLRRPTGTATDTQYF.

Remarks on this clonotype: Being one base from a much bigger clone, this may be a read error. This chain links TRBV5-1 with TRBJ2-3, with 8 bases identical to TRBD1. Germline assignment: CDR1 SGHRS and CDR2 YFSETQ. J lost 0 bases, V lost 3 bases, and 6 bases had no gene match. CDR3 size: 16 residues. The DNA of the CDR3 is TGCGCCAGCAGCTCTGCAACAGGGGGAAGCACAGATACGCAGTATTTT. Protein: CASSSATGGSTDTQYF.

This clonotype showed up many times. The chain couples TRBV20-1 to TRBJ2-1, with D possibly being TRBD2 (5 bases). The V end lost 5 bases, the J end lost 6 bases, and 17 bases lay between the germline ends. Germline-derived CDR1 and CDR2 are DFQATT and SNEGSKA (reference sequence). The CDR3 contains 14 residues. The CDR3 here is CSAFGEGVGNEQFF. The CDR3 DNA follows: TGCAGTGCTTTCGGCGAGGGAGTCGGCAATGAGCAGTTCTTC.

The rearrangement links TRBV20-1 to TRBJ1-2, with 7 nucleotides matching TRBD1. This CDR3 region has 14 residues. J was trimmed by 4 bases and V by 4 bases; bases with no gene match: 9. CDR1 DFQATT and CDR2 SNEGSKA come from the germline V gene (reference sequence). The CDR3 is CSAKPGGVGYGYTF. In nucleotides, the CDR3 is TGCAGTGCTAAGCCAGGGGGGGTAGGCTATGGCTACACCTTC.

At least ten counts were recorded for this clonotype. The rearrangement joins TRBV27 to TRBJ1-5; unclear D gene. Germline V gene lookup returns CDR1 MNHEY and CDR2 SMNVEV (reference sequence). Trimming removed 5 bases at V and 7 bases at J, with 9 bases between. The CDR3 runs to 12 residues. This chain's CDR3 is CASSPSGQPQHF. The CDR3 region has the DNA TGTGCCAGCAGTCCCTCTGGGCAGCCCCAGCATTTT.

Only a few counts were recorded for this clonotype. The gene calls are TRBV7-9 and TRBJ1-1, with D unresolved. Trimming took 3 bases from V and 8 from J, leaving 13 bases between them. The CDR3 is made up of 13 amino acids. CDR1 is SEHNR and CDR2 is FQNEAQ in the germline V gene (reference sequence). The CDR3, as DNA: TGTGCCAGCAGCTTGGATGTCGGAGGGGAAGCTTTCTTT. Protein sequence: CASSLDVGGEAFF.

CDR3 amino acids: CASSREHQRPAHSNQPQHF. The CDR3 region has the DNA TGTGCCAGCAGTCGAGAACATCAAAGGCCAGCACATAGCAATCAGCCCCAGCATTTT. The chain combines TRBV6-1 with TRBJ1-5, with D unresolved. The CDR3 sequence is 19 residues long. Per the germline V gene, CDR1 is MNHNS and CDR2 is SASEGT. V dropped 5 bases and J dropped 0 bases, with 23 bases sitting between them.

A few counts support this clonotype. The genes are TRBV4-1 and TRBJ1-1; 9 bases map to TRBD1. There are 18 residues in the CDR3. V dropped 4 bases and J dropped 5; count of bases not matched to a gene: 17. The germline V gene encodes CDR1 MGHRA and CDR2 YSYEKL. As DNA, the CDR3 is TGCGCCAGCAGCCGGCCGGACTTGTCGGACAGGGGCAGGACTGAAGCTTTCTTT. Protein product: CASSRPDLSDRGRTEAFF.

This clonotype has just one count. V is TRBV5-1 and J is TRBJ2-5; D tentatively fits TRBD1 or TRBD2 (5 bases each). TRBJ2-7 matches the DNA end more closely, so the J call is doubtful. CDR1 is SGHRS and CDR2 is YFSETQ in the germline V gene. The CDR3 has 13 amino acids. CDR3 protein: CASRAGGTYEQYF. CDR3 DNA: TGCGCCAGCAGGGCTGGGGGAACCTACGAGCAGTACTTC.

The rearrangement joins TRBV7-2 to TRBJ2-3, with unresolved D. Trimming removed 2 bases at V and 9 bases at J, with 6 bases between. Germline V CDR1 and CDR2: SGHTA, FQGNSA. The CDR3 covers 11 residues. This chain's CDR3 is CASSLPGTQYF. CDR3 coding DNA: TGTGCCAGCAGCTTACCCGGAACGCAGTATTTT.

This chain uses TRBV20-1 with TRBJ2-1; TRBD2 might be the D (5 bases). Gene TRBJ2-7 matches the end of the DNA better, so the J call may be wrong. CDR1 and CDR2 from the germline V gene are DFQATT and SNEGSKA (reference sequence). This CDR3 spans 12 amino acids. CDR3 bases: TGCAGTGCGGTCAGAGGGTACAATGAGCAGTACTTC. It yields the protein CSAVRGYNEQYF.

The genes are TRBV5-1 and TRBJ2-1, with a weak D call TRBD2 (6 bases). CDR1 is SGHRS, CDR2 YFSETQ, per germline. V was cut by 3 bases and J by 10 bases, with 11 bases left in between. The CDR3 has 12 amino acids. The CDR3 is CASSWDFVEQFF. The DNA of the CDR3 is TGCGCCAGCAGCTGGGACTTCGTGGAGCAGTTCTTC.

In this sample, this clonotype turned up many times. The genes are TRBV6-2 or TRBV6-3 and TRBJ2-5, with 9 bases lining up with TRBD2. Per germline, CDR1 MNHEY and CDR2 SVGEGT. Trimming cost V 6 bases and J 10 bases; bases outside gene matches: 9. The CDR3 is 13 residues long. This CDR3 reads CASSAGTSTSQYF. The CDR3 nucleotides read TGTGCCAGCAGCGCCGGGACTAGCACGAGCCAGTACTTC.

In this sample, this clonotype turned up many times. An end of the junction does not agree with germline; a read error may underlie this. This sequence joins TRBV20-1 and TRBJ2-3; no clear D. The CDR3 runs 10 residues. Germline V gene lookup returns CDR1 DFQATT and CDR2 SNEGSKA (reference sequence). In DNA form, the CDR3 reads TGCAGTGCTGGAGAATATACGCAGTATTTT. This encodes CSAGEYTQYF.

Comments on this clonotype: This may stem from a read error, because a much larger clone lies one nucleotide away. J is TRBJ2-1 and V is TRBV5-1; 8 bases align to TRBD2. Germline trimming cut 3 bases from V and 8 bases from J; bases unmatched to any gene: 7. Germline CDR1 reads SGHRS; CDR2 reads YFSETQ. This CDR3 spans 14 amino acids. The CDR3 DNA sequence: TGCGCCAGCAGCTCGCTCGGGACTAGTGATGAGCAGTTCTTC. This codes for CASSSLGTSDEQFF.

This clonotype was detected ten times or more. The chain links TRBV20-1 to TRBJ2-5, with TRBD1 matching over 8 bases. The length of the CDR3 is 16 residues. Trimming took 4 bases from V and 4 from J; bases not matched to a gene: 14. The germline CDR1 and CDR2 sequences are DFQATT and SNEGSKA (reference sequence). CDR3: CSAKAIATGGGETQYF. The CDR3 DNA sequence: TGCAGTGCTAAGGCAATCGCAACAGGGGGAGGAGAGACCCAGTACTTC.

The rearrangement links TRBV10-3 to TRBJ2-6, with a possible D match to TRBD2 (5 bases). Per the germline V gene, CDR1 is ENHRY and CDR2 is SYGVKD. CDR3 length: 18 residues. The V end lost 0 bases, the J end lost 0 bases, and 12 bases lay between the germline ends. The CDR3 region is CAISESRAGLSGANVLTF. For the CDR3, the DNA is TGTGCCATCAGTGAGTCGAGGGCAGGCCTCTCTGGGGCCAACGTCCTGACTTTC.

Comment on this clonotype: A clone one base away is much larger, so this may be a read error. V and J are TRBV7-6 and TRBJ2-3; D uncertain. This CDR3 comprises 12 residues. Germline V gives CDR1 SGHVS, CDR2 FNYEAQ. With 5 bases removed from V and 5 bases from J, the gap between germline ends came to 8 bases. CDR3 DNA sequence: TGTGCCAGCAGCCCTCCGGAAGATACGCAGTATTTT. The encoded protein is CASSPPEDTQYF.

In its sample, this clonotype was seen many times. The CDR3 loop is CASSPGWGANNEQFF. Here the CDR3 DNA reads TGCGCCAGCAGCCCTGGTTGGGGGGCAAACAATGAGCAGTTCTTC. The chain combines TRBV5-1 with TRBJ2-1; TRBD1 or TRBD2 may be the D gene (6 bases each). Trimming took 4 bases from V and 5 from J, leaving 16 bases between them. CDR1 is SGHRS and CDR2 is YFSETQ in the germline V gene. The length of the CDR3 is 15 residues.

This clonotype was observed once. This may be a read error, as it is one base from a much larger clone. This chain joins TRBV20-1 and TRBJ2-1; D remains unclear. The CDR3 totals 13 residues. The germline CDR1 and CDR2 sequences are DFQATT and SNEGSKA (reference sequence). For the CDR3, the DNA is TGCAGTGCTGTAAGGCTAGAAAACAATGTGCAGTTCTTC. It encodes CSAVRLENNVQFF.

A note on this clonotype: Given a much more abundant clone one base away, this may be a read error. As the CDR3 is not closed by the conserved phenylalanine or tryptophan, this likely results from a read error. This chain connects TRBV7-2 to TRBJ2-5; D is unclear. CDR1 and CDR2 from the germline V gene are SGHTA and FQGNSA. The CDR3 extends over 14 amino acids. The V gene lost 1 base and the J gene lost 0 bases, with 6 bases spanning the gap. The CDR3 bases are TGTGCCAGCAGCTTAGACCTATACCAAGAGACCCAGTACTGC. Encoded protein: CASSLDLYQETQYC.

This clonotype was seen only a few times. V usage is TRBV20-1 and J usage is TRBJ2-7; D might be TRBD2 (5 bases). V dropped 6 bases and J dropped 5 bases, with 17 bases sitting between them. Germline V lookup: CDR1 DFQATT, CDR2 SNEGSKA (reference sequence). The CDR3 runs to 13 residues. CDR3: CSAPRPGSHEQYF. The CDR3 DNA is TGCAGTGCCCCGCGCCCGGGATCCCACGAGCAGTACTTC.